This TCR beta chain was sequenced in a study of CD8 T cells in Susac syndrome. General observations from the study: The relatively small number of individuals in the TCR sequencing and HLA analysis was acknowledged by the study.

Sequencing targeted TCR beta in blood CD8+ and CD4+ T cells. FACS enriched CD8+ TEMRA cells, while bulk CD8+ and CD4+ were negatively isolated. Losses at the gene ends were 6 bases for V and 3 bases for J; bases not matched to a gene: 1. The CDR3 runs to 11 residues. The germline V gene has CDR1 DFQATT and CDR2 SNEGSKA (reference sequence). On this clonotype: Its specificity is unknown.

Roughly 0.45 to 1 ug RNA was reverse transcribed with random hexamers. Coverage of TCR beta CDR3 amplification by immunoSEQ multiplex PCR extended to 54 Vbeta and 13 Jbeta. Via MiXCR, TCRdb re-called the immunoSEQ multiplex PCR reads, giving one row per CDR3 protein. The sample consists of 300,000 to 350,000 distinct CDR3 sequences, 90% to 95% of them appearing once. The source material was CD4+ T cells from PBMCs. This rearrangement joins TRBV20-1 to TRBJ1-2; 7 bases map to TRBD1. The receptor was isolated from a human donor with multiple sclerosis. CDR3: CSAQGHYGYTF. Here the CDR3 DNA reads TGCAGTGCACAGGGGCACTATGGCTACACCTTC.